This entry is about one TCR beta chain. V dropped 7 bases and J dropped 1 base, with 11 bases sitting between them. Germline V gene data show CDR1 as SNHLY and CDR2 as FYNNEI. The CDR3 loop spans 15 amino acids. Authors' methods: Amplification of reference gene primers was used by the study to estimate nucleated cell counts. The method was immunoSEQ multiplex PCR; TCRdb's version includes in-frame clones alone and lacks a portion of them. Clonal size and the V and J genes are those of that table, whereas D and trimming came from the DNA. The sample carries under 200,000 clones, roughly 91% recorded once. The record originates from a study of blood T cell repertoires in COVID-19. Study overall: From the United States, Italy and Spain came samples of acute and convalescent COVID-19.

The chain employs TRBV2 and TRBJ1-6, with a possible D match to TRBD1 (5 bases). The sequenced material came from peripheral blood. This receptor was identified in a man in his forties with active or convalescent COVID-19. CDR3 nucleotide sequence: TGTGCCAGCACTGGGGAGGGGTCCTATAATTCACCCCTCCACTTT. Translating it yields CASTGEGSYNSPLHF. Complete variable domain (other parts from reference TRBV2 and TRBJ1-6): EPEVTQTPSHQVTQMGQEVILRCVPISNHLYFYWYRQILGQKVEFLVSFYNNEISEKSEIFDDQFSVERPDGSNFTLKIRSTKLEDSAMYFCASTGEGSYNSPLHFGNGTRLTVT.